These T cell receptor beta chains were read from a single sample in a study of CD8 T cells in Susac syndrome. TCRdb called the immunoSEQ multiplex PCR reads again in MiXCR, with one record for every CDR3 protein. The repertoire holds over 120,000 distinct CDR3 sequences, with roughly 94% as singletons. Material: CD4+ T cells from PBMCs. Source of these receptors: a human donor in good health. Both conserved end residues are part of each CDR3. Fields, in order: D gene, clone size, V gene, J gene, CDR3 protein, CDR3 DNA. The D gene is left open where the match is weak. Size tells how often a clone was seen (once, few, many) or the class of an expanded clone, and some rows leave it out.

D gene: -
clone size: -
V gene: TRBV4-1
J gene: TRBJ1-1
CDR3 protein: CASSQPTVGNTEAFF
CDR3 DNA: TGCGCCAGCAGCCAACCTACAGTGGGGAACACTGAAGCTTTCTTT

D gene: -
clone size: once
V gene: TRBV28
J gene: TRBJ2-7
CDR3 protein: CASRLQLIGEQYF
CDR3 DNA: TGTGCCAGCAGGCTACAGCTCATCGGCGAGCAGTACTTC

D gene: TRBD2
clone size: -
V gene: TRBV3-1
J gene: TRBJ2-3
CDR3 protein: CASSQGLAGSGIGDTQYF
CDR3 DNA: TGTGCCAGCAGCCAAGGACTAGCGGGCTCGGGAATTGGAGATACGCAGTATTTT

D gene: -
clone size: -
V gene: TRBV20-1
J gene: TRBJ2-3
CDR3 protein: CSARHGAGTDTQYF
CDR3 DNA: TGCAGTGCTCGCCATGGGGCTGGGACAGATACGCAGTATTTT

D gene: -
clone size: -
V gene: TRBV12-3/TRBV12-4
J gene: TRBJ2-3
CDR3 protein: CASSLETGVNTQYF
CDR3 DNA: TGTGCCAGCAGTTTAGAGACCGGGGTAAATACGCAGTATTTT

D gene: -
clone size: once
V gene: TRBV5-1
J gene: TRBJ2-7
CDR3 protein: CASSLQDTVYEQYF
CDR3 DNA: TGCGCCAGCAGCTTGCAAGACACTGTCTACGAGCAGTACTTC

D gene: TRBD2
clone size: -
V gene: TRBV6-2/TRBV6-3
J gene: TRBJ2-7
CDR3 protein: CASSYSASGRFYEQYF
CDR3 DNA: TGTGCCAGCAGTTACTCCGCTAGCGGGAGGTTCTACGAGCAGTACTTC

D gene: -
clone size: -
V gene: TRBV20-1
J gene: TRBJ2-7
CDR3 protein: CSASGADLSYEQYF
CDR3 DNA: TGCAGTGCTAGTGGGGCAGATCTATCCTACGAGCAGTACTTC

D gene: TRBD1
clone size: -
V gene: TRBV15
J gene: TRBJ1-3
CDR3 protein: CATSRDRPGQARIRNTIYF
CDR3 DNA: TGTGCCACCAGCAGAGATCGTCCCGGACAGGCACGGATTAGAAACACCATATATTTT

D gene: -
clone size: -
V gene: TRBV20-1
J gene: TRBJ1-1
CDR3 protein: CSASGRRGTEAFF
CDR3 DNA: TGCAGTGCCTCGGGACGGCGCGGCACTGAAGCTTTCTTT

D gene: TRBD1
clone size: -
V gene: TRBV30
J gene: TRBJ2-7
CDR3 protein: CASSGTGDNEQYF
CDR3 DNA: TGTGCCTCCTCTGGGACAGGAGATAACGAGCAGTACTTC

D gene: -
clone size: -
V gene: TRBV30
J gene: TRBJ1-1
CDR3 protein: CAWSVEKVPFF
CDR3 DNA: TGTGCCTGGAGTGTTGAGAAGGTACCTTTCTTT

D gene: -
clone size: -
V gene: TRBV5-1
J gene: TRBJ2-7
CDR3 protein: CASSLQGSTYEQYF
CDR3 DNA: TGCGCCAGCAGCCTACAGGGTTCTACCTACGAGCAGTACTTC

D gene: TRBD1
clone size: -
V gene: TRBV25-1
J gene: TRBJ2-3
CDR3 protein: CASSELQGARADTQYF
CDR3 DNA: TGTGCCAGCAGTGAATTGCAGGGGGCGAGGGCAGATACGCAGTATTTT

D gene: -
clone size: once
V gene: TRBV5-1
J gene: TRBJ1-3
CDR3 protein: CASSFAAGNTIYF
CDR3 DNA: TGCGCCAGCAGCTTCGCGGCGGGAAACACCATATATTTT

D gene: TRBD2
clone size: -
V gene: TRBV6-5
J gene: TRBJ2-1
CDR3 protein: CASSYSMGTGGPYNEQFF
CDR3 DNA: TGTGCCAGCAGTTACTCCATGGGAACGGGAGGCCCCTACAATGAGCAGTTCTTC

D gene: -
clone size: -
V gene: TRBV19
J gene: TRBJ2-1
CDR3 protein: CASSTSGGTEQFF
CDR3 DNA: TGTGCCAGTAGCACCTCGGGGGGCACTGAGCAGTTCTTC

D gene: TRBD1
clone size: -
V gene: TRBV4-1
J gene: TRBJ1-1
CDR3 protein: CASSQGQGQVGEAFF
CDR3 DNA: TGCGCCAGCAGCCAGGGACAGGGACAAGTTGGGGAAGCTTTCTTT

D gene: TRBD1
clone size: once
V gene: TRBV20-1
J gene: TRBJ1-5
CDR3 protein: CSAPSGQGYQPQHF
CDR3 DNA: TGCAGTGCTCCATCGGGACAGGGTTATCAGCCCCAGCATTTT

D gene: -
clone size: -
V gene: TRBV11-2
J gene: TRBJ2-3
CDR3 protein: CASSSDFRTDTQYF
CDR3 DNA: TGTGCCAGCAGCTCGGACTTTAGGACAGATACGCAGTATTTT

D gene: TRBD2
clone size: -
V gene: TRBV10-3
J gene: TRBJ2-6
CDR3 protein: CAIGRESGANVLTF
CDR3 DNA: TGTGCCATCGGGCGGGAGTCCGGGGCCAACGTCCTGACTTTC

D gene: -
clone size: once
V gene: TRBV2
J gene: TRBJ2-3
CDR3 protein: CASRFTDTQYF
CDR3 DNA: TGTGCCAGCAGGTTCACAGATACGCAGTATTTT

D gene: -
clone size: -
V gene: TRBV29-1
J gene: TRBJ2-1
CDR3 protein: CSAPARHSYNEQFF
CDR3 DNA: TGCAGCGCCCCCGCTCGCCACTCCTACAATGAGCAGTTCTTC

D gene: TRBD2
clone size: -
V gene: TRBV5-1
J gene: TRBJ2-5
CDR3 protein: CASSFRLAGSGETQYF
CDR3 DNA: TGCGCCAGCAGCTTCCGCCTAGCGGGTTCAGGGGAGACCCAGTACTTC

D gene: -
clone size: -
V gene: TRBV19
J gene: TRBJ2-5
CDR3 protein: CASKVTGQETQYF
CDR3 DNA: TGTGCCAGTAAGGTCACCGGCCAAGAGACCCAGTACTTC

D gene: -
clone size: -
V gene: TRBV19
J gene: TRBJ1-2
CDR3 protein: CASSIRGTDYGYTF
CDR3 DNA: TGTGCCAGTAGTATCCGGGGGACTGACTATGGCTACACCTTC

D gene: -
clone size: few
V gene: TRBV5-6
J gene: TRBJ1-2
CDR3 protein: CASSLARGGYTF
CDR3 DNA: TGTGCCAGCAGCTTGGCCCGGGGGGGCTACACCTTC

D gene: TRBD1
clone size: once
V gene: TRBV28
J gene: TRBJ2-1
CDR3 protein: CASSPPGQGRREQFF
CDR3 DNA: TGTGCCAGCAGTCCACCGGGACAGGGTAGAAGGGAGCAGTTCTTC

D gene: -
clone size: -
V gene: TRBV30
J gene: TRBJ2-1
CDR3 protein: CAWSVGSGPFF
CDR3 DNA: TGTGCCTGGAGTGTAGGTTCAGGGCCGTTCTTC

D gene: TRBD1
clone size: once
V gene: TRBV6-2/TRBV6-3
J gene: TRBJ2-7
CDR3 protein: CASSYSRGTGGNEQYF
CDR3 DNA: TGTGCCAGCAGTTACTCGAGGGGGACAGGGGGAAACGAGCAGTACTTC

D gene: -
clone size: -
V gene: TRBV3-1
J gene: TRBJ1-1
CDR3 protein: CASSQDIYGQGWNTEAFF
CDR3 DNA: TGTGCCAGCAGCCAAGATATTTACGGGCAGGGGTGGAACACTGAAGCTTTCTTT

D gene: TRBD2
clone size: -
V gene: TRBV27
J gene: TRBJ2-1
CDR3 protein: CASSGDLAGVGNEQFF
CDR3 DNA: TGTGCCAGCAGTGGGGATCTAGCGGGAGTAGGTAATGAGCAGTTCTTC

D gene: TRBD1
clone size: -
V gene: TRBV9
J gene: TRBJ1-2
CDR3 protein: CASSELGGLQTYGYTF
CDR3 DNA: TGTGCCAGCAGCGAACTAGGGGGCCTGCAAACGTATGGCTACACCTTC

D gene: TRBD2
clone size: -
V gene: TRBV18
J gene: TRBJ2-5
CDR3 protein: CASSPLASGFQETQYF
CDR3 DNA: TGTGCCAGCTCACCGTTGGCTAGCGGGTTCCAAGAGACCCAGTACTTC

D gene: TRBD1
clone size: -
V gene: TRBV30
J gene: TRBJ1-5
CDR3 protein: CAWSNQGDQPQHF
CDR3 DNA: TGTGCCTGGAGTAATCAGGGGGATCAGCCCCAGCATTTT

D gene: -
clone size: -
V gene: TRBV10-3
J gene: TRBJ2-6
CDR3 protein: CAISAGASGANVLTF
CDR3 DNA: TGTGCCATCAGTGCTGGAGCCTCTGGGGCCAACGTCCTGACTTTC

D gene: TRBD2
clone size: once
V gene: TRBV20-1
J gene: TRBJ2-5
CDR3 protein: CSARLAGVMQTQYF
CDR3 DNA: TGCAGTGCTAGACTAGCGGGAGTCATGCAGACCCAGTACTTC

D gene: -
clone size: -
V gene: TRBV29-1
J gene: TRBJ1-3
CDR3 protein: CSVEGSGGNTIYF
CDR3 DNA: TGCAGCGTCGAAGGCAGCGGGGGAAACACCATATATTTT

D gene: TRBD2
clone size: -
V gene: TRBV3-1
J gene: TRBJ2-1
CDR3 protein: CASSQGRGWNEQFF
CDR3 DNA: TGTGCCAGCAGCCAAGGGCGGGGGTGGAATGAGCAGTTCTTC

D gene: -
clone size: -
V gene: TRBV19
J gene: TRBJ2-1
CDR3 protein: CASSIDRYYNDGQFF
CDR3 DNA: TGTGCCAGTAGTATCGACAGATATTACAATGACGGGCAGTTCTTC

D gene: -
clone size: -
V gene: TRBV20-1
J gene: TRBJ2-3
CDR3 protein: CSASEGAADTQYF
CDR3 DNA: TGCAGTGCTAGTGAGGGAGCAGCAGATACGCAGTATTTT

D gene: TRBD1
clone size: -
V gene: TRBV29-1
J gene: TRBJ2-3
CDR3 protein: CSVGQGALSTDTQYF
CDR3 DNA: TGCAGCGTTGGACAGGGGGCACTATCCACAGATACGCAGTATTTT

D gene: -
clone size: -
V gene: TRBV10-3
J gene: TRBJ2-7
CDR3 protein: CAISKGPSGEQYF
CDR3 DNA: TGTGCCATCAGTAAGGGCCCCAGCGGCGAGCAGTACTTC

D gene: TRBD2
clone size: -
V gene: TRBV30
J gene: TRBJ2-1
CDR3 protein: CAWSVAGGPYNEQFF
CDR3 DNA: TGTGCCTGGAGTGTAGCGGGAGGGCCCTACAATGAGCAGTTCTTC

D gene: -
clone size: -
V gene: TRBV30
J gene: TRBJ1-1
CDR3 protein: CAWSVGGNTEAFF
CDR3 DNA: TGTGCCTGGAGTGTAGGGGGTAACACTGAAGCTTTCTTT

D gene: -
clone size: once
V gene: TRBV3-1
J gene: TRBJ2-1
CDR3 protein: CASSHWGTEQFF
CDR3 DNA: TGTGCCAGCAGCCACTGGGGGACAGAGCAGTTCTTC

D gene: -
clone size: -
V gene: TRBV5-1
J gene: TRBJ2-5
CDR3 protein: CASSLDAGRQETQYF
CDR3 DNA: TGCGCCAGCAGCTTGGACGCGGGACGGCAAGAGACCCAGTACTTC

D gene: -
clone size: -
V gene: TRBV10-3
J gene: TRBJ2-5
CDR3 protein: CAISDSYQETQYF
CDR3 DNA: TGTGCCATCAGTGACAGTTACCAAGAGACCCAGTACTTC

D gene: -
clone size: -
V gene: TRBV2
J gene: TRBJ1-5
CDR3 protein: CASTPGLAQPQHF
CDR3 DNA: TGTGCCAGCACTCCGGGACTCGCCCAGCCCCAGCATTTT

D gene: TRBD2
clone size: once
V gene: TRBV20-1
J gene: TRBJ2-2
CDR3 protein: CSANHPSGRANTGELFF
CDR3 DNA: TGCAGTGCTAACCACCCCAGCGGGAGGGCGAACACCGGGGAGCTGTTTTTT

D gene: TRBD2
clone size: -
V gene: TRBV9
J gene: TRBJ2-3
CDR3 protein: CASSVAAGGGTDTQYF
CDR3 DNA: TGTGCCAGCAGCGTAGCGGCGGGAGGGGGCACAGATACGCAGTATTTT

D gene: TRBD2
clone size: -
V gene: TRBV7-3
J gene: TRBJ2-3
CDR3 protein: CASSSRPSGTDTQYF
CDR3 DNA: TGTGCCAGCAGCTCGCGCCCTAGCGGGACAGATACGCAGTATTTT

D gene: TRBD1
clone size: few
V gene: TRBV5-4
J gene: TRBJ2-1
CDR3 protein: CASSLGQGIYNEQFF
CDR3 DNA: TGTGCCAGCAGCTTGGGACAGGGGATTTACAATGAGCAGTTCTTC

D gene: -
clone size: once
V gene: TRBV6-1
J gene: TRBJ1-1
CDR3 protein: CASTRDLNTEAFF
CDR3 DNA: TGTGCCAGCACCAGGGATCTGAACACTGAAGCTTTCTTT

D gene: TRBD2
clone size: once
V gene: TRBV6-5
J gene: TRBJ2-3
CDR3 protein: CASSYAGDGTDTQYF
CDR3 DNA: TGTGCCAGCAGTTACGCGGGAGACGGCACAGATACGCAGTATTTT

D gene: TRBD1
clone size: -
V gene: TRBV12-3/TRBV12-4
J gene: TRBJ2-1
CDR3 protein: CASRPTGTNEQFF
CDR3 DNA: TGTGCCAGCAGGCCGACAGGGACCAATGAGCAGTTCTTC

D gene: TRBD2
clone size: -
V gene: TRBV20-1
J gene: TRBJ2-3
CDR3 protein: CSAGKTSGYTDTQYF
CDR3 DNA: TGCAGTGCTGGGAAGACTAGCGGCTACACAGATACGCAGTATTTT